A single sample is the source of the 19 T cell receptor beta chains below, sequenced in a study of T cells in Graves' hyperthyroidism and ophthalmopathy. Amplification of TCR beta CDR3 regions used RNA as the template. With the HTBI primer set, the TCR CDR3 went through a first round of RT-PCR. Via MiXCR, TCRdb re-called the multiplex PCR reads, giving one row per CDR3 protein. The data contain hundreds of thousands of distinct CDR3 sequences, more than 11% of them singletons. The sequenced material came from blood. The origin of the receptors is a woman aged 25 to 39 with Graves' hyperthyroidism that later progressed to Graves' ophthalmopathy.

This clonotype came up many times. V usage is TRBV27 and J usage is TRBJ2-7; 9 nucleotides match TRBD2. The CDR3 sequence is 15 residues long. The germline V gene encodes CDR1 MNHEY and CDR2 SMNVEV (reference sequence). V dropped 4 bases and J dropped 5; count of bases not matched to a gene: 9. CDR3 loop: CASSSRTSADDEQYF. In DNA form, the CDR3 reads TGTGCCAGCAGTTCGCGGACTAGCGCCGACGACGAGCAGTACTTC.

There are a few counts of this clonotype. V and J are TRBV15 and TRBJ1-5, with TRBD1 matching 11 bases. Trimming cost V 0 bases and J 4 bases; bases outside gene matches: 8. Per the germline V gene, CDR1 is LNHNV and CDR2 is YYDKDF (reference sequence). The CDR3 consists of 18 residues. CDR3 in DNA: TGTGCCACCAGCAGAGATAGGACAGGGGGCATCTGGAATCAGCCCCAGCATTTT. This codes for CATSRDRTGGIWNQPQHF.

In its sample, this clonotype was seen many times. The genes are TRBV20-1 and TRBJ2-5; 13 bases match TRBD2. Losses at the gene ends were 2 bases for V and 4 bases for J; bases not matched to a gene: 7. The CDR3 runs 16 residues. Per the germline V gene, CDR1 is DFQATT and CDR2 is SNEGSKA (reference sequence). CDR3 bases: TGCAGTGCTAGAAGGACTAGCGGGAGTGGTGCAGAGACCCAGTACTTC. Its translation: CSARRTSGSGAETQYF.

This clonotype showed up just a few times. Since a much larger clone is just one base distant, this may be a read error. This rearrangement joins TRBV2 to TRBJ2-1; D assignment may be TRBD1 or TRBD2 (6 bases each). The CDR3 extends over 14 amino acids. Germline V gene lookup returns CDR1 SNHLY and CDR2 FYNNEI. CDR3 DNA: TGTGCCAGCAGTGTTCGCAGGGGAGGCAATGAGCGGTTCTTC. Protein product: CASSVRRGGNERFF.

The chain links TRBV27 to TRBJ2-2, with D perhaps being TRBD1 or TRBD2 (6 bases each). This CDR3 is built from 16 residues. V lost 8 bases and J 4 bases, leaving 20 bases between the germline ends. The germline gives CDR1 MNHEY, CDR2 SMNVEV (reference sequence). CDR3 in amino acids: CASCQLRRGPTGELFF. The CDR3 DNA follows: TGTGCCAGCTGTCAACTACGACGGGGGCCCACCGGGGAGCTGTTTTTT.

This clonotype has a count of ten or more. The chain has TRBV5-6 and TRBJ1-1; D gene unclear. This CDR3 comprises 15 residues. Between the trimmed V and J ends, which lost 1 base and 5 bases, there was a span of 15 bases. CDR1 is SGHDT, CDR2 YYEEEE, per germline. This CDR3 is CASSLYMPGFTEAFF. The CDR3 DNA reads TGTGCCAGCAGCTTGTATATGCCAGGATTTACTGAAGCTTTCTTT.

The CDR3 coding sequence is TGTGCCGGGGGACACAGGGGAGGGAATTCACCCCTCCACTTT. Protein sequence: CAGGHRGGNSPLHF. The chain links TRBV6-1 to TRBJ1-6; 7 bases agree with TRBD1. The CDR3 extends over 14 amino acids. V trimming: 11 bases; J trimming: 7 bases; junction bases outside the gene matches: 11. The germline V gene has CDR1 MNHNS and CDR2 SASEGT.

This clonotype was found many times. The chain joins TRBV24-1 to TRBJ2-5; D perhaps matches TRBD1 (6 bases). Between the trimmed V and J ends, which lost 4 bases and 5 bases, there was a span of 13 bases. Germline CDR1 is KGHDR and CDR2 is SFDVKD. This CDR3 has 14 amino acids. The CDR3 here is CATSDTGYGETQYF. CDR3 nucleotide sequence: TGTGCCACCAGTGACACAGGGTATGGTGAGACCCAGTACTTC.

This clonotype was recorded many times. CDR3 region: CATSGAGAGEQYF. CDR3 coding DNA: TGTGCCACCAGTGGAGCGGGAGCAGGCGAGCAGTACTTC. The V and J genes are TRBV24-1 and TRBJ2-7, with 8 bases identical to TRBD2. Germline V gives CDR1 KGHDR, CDR2 SFDVKD. The CDR3 is 13 residues long. V lost 5 bases and J lost 6; bases outside the gene matches: 5.

This clonotype occurred many times. CDR3 DNA sequence: TGTGCTAGTGCCGAAAATTGGAACACTGAAGCTTTCTTT. Encoded protein: CASAENWNTEAFF. The chain has TRBV12-5 and TRBJ1-1; D gene unclear. This CDR3 is built from 13 residues. Between the trimmed V and J ends, which lost 7 bases and 1 base, there was a span of 10 bases. Germline V CDR1 and CDR2: LGHNT, FRNRAP.

This clonotype showed up many times. This chain connects TRBV15 to TRBJ1-1; D unclear. The V end lost 3 bases, the J end lost 0 bases, and 8 bases lay between the germline ends. Germline CDR1 is LNHNV and CDR2 is YYDKDF (reference sequence). The length of the CDR3 is 14 residues. The DNA for the CDR3 is TGTGCCACCAGCAGGGCGACCATGAACACTGAAGCTTTCTTT. Its translation is CATSRATMNTEAFF.

This clonotype appeared a few times. This chain connects TRBV7-3 to TRBJ2-2; 11 bases align to TRBD2. The V and J ends lost 5 bases and 2 bases, in that order; junction bases with no gene match: 4. CDR3 length: 16 residues. The germline V gene encodes CDR1 SGHTA and CDR2 FQGTGA. CDR3 DNA: TGTGCCAGCAGCCCCACTAGCGGGGGAAACACCGGGGAGCTGTTTTTT. Protein product: CASSPTSGGNTGELFF.

V gene TRBV27 combines with J gene TRBJ1-2, with D maybe TRBD1 (6 bases). The germline V gene has CDR1 MNHEY and CDR2 SMNVEV (reference sequence). The CDR3 extends over 14 amino acids. V was trimmed by 6 bases and J by 6 bases, leaving 17 bases between them. Written as DNA, the CDR3 is TGTGCCAGCAGCTCATTTCAGGGGCTGGATGGCTACACCTTC. Amino acid sequence: CASSSFQGLDGYTF.

This clonotype was detected a few times. A much bigger clone sits one base away, suggesting this may be a read error. It is likely a read error, because the conserved phenylalanine at the end of the CDR3 is missing. The V gene is TRBV10-2, the J gene TRBJ1-6; D call uncertain. CDR1 and CDR2 from the germline V gene are WSHSY and SAAADI. V dropped 7 bases and J dropped 0 bases, with 10 bases sitting between them. The CDR3 is 15 amino acids. CDR3 protein: CASKGKDSYNSPLHL. In DNA form, the CDR3 reads TGCGCCAGCAAGGGAAAGGACTCCTATAATTCACCCCTCCACCTT.

Ten or more counts support this clonotype. The chain joins TRBV6-2 or TRBV6-3 to TRBJ2-7; 9 bases are shared with TRBD1. The CDR3 extends over 12 amino acids. J was trimmed by 6 bases and V by 6 bases; bases with no gene match: 3. CDR1 and CDR2 (germline): MNHEY, SVGEGT. CDR3 bases: TGTGCCAGCAGCCCACAGGGGGCCGAGCAGTACTTC. Protein: CASSPQGAEQYF.

The J gene is TRBJ2-7, the V gene TRBV6-2 or TRBV6-3; D possibly corresponds to TRBD2 (5 bases). The CDR3 has 13 amino acids. V lost 4 bases to trimming and J lost 2 bases, with 9 bases between them. Per germline, CDR1 MNHEY and CDR2 SVGEGT. Here the CDR3 reads CASSSRVPYEQYF. The CDR3 DNA is TGTGCCAGCAGTTCGAGGGTCCCCTACGAGCAGTACTTC.

This rearrangement joins TRBV11-2 to TRBJ1-1; a weak D match, TRBD1 (6 bases). The germline V and J ends were trimmed by 5 bases and 3 bases, with 22 bases remaining between them. There are 17 residues in the CDR3. Germline CDR1 is SGHAT and CDR2 is FQNNGV. The CDR3 DNA reads as TGTGCCAGCAGCCCTAGAGGGGGGCCGACGATGGACACTGAAGCTTTCTTT. Its protein product is CASSPRGGPTMDTEAFF.

The CDR3 bases are TGTGCCACTCTCCTGATCTACGAGCAGTACTTC. The encoded protein is CATLLIYEQYF. The chain couples TRBV3-1 to TRBJ2-7; D remains unclear. V shed 10 bases and J shed 3 bases, with 10 bases lying between them. The CDR3 has 11 residues. Germline assignment: CDR1 LGHDT and CDR2 YNNKEL (reference sequence).

The chain recombines TRBV20-1 with TRBJ1-2; the match to TRBD1 covers 7 bases. The V and J ends lost 1 base and 8 bases, in that order; junction bases with no gene match: 10. Germline values: CDR1 DFQATT, CDR2 SNEGSKA (reference sequence). CDR3 length: 14 residues. The CDR3 loop is CSARGQGGGRGYTF. The CDR3, as DNA: TGCAGTGCTAGAGGACAGGGCGGCGGAAGAGGCTACACCTTC.